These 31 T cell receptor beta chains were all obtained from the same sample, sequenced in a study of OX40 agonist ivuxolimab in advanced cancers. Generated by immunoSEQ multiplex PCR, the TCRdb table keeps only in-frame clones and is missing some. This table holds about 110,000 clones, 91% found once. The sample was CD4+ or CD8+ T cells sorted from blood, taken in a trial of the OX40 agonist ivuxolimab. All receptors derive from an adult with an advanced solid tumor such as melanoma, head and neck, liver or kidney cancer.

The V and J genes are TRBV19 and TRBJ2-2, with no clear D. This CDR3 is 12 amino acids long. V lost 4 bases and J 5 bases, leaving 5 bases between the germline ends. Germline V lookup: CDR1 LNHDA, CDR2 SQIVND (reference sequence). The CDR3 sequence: CASSTVTGELFF. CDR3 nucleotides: TGTGCCAGTAGTACCGTGACCGGGGAGCTGTTTTTT.

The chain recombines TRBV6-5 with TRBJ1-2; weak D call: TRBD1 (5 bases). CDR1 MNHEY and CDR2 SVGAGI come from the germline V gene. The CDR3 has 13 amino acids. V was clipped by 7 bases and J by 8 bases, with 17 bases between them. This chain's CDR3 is CASTDPGSGGYTF. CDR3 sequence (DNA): TGTGCCAGCACCGACCCAGGGAGTGGGGGCTACACCTTC.

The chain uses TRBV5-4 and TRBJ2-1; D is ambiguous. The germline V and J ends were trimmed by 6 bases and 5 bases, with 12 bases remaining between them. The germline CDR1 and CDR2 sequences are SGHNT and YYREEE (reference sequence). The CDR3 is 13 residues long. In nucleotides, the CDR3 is TGTGCCAGCACCCCGAGGCGAGACAATGAGCAGTTCTTC. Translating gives CASTPRRDNEQFF.

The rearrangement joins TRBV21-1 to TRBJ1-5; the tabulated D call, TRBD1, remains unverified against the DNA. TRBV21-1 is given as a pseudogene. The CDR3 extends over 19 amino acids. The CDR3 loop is CASSSEKGKRDRSNQPQHF. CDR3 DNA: TGTGCCAGCAGCTCCGAAAAGGGAAAAAGGGACAGGAGCAATCAGCCCCAGCATTTT.

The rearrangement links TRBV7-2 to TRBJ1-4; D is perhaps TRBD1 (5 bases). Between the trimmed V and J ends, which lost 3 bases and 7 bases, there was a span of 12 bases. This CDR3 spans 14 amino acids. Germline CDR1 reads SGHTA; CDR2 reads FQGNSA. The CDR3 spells CASSLGRSFEKLFF. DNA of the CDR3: TGTGCCAGCAGCTTGGGACGGTCGTTTGAAAAACTGTTTTTT. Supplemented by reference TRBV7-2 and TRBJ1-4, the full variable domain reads GAGVSQSPSNKVTEKGKDVELRCDPISGHTALYWYRQSLGQGLEFLIYFQGNSAPDKSGLPSDRFSAERTGGSVSTLTIQRTQQEDSAVYLCASSLGRSFEKLFFGSGTQLSVL.

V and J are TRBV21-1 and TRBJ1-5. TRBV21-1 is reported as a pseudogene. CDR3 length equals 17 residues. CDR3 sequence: CASKKRNGRVPRQPQHF. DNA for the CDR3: TGTGCCAGCAAAAAAAGGAATGGCCGAGTCCCTCGTCAGCCCCAGCATTTT.

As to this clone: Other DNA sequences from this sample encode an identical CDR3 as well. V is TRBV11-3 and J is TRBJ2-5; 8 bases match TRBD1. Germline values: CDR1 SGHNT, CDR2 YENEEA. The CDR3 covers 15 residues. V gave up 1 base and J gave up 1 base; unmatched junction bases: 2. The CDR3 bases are TGTGCCAGCAGCTTAGGGACAGGGTCCCAAGAGACCCAGTACTTC. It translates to CASSLGTGSQETQYF. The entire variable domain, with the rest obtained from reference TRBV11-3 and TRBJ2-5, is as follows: EAGVVQSPRYKIIEKKQPVAFWCNPISGHNTLYWYLQNLGQGPELLIRYENEEAVDDSQLPKDRFSAERLKGVDSTLKIQPAELGDSAVYLCASSLGTGSQETQYFGPGTRLLVL.

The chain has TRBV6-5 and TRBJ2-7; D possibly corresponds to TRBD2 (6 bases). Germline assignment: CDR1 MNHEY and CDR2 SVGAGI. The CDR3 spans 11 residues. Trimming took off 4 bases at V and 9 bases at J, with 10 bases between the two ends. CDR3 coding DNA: TGTGCCAGCAGTTCGGGACTTCCGCAGTACTTC. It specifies CASSSGLPQYF.

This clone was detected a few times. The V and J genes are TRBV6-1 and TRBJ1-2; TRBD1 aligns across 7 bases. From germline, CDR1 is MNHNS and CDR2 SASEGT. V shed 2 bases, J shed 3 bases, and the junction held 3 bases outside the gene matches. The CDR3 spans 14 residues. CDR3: CASSETQGDYGYTF. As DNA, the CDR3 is TGTGCCAGCAGTGAAACTCAGGGGGACTATGGCTACACCTTC.

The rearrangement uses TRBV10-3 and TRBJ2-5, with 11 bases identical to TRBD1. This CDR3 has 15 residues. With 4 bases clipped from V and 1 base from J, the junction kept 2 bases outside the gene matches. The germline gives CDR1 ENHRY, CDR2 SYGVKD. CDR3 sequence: CAISGGTGGQETQYF. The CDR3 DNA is TGTGCCATCAGTGGGGGGACAGGGGGCCAAGAGACCCAGTACTTC.

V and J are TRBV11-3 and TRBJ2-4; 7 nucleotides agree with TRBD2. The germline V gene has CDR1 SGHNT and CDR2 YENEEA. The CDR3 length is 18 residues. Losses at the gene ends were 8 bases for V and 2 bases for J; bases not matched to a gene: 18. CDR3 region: CASRPGSYGGLSKNIQYF. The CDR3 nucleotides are TGTGCCAGCCGCCCTGGGTCCTACGGGGGGTTGTCCAAAAACATTCAGTACTTC.

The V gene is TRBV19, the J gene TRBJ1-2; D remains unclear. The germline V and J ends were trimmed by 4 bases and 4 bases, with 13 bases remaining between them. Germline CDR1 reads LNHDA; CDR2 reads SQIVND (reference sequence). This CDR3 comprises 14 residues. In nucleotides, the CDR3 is TGTGCCAGTAGTAAAACCCCCGGGTCCTATGGCTACACCTTC. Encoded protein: CASSKTPGSYGYTF.

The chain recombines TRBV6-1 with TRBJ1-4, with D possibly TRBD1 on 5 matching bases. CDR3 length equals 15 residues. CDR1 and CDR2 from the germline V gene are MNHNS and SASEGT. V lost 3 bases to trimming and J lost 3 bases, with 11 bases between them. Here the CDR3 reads CASSDRVGANEKLFF. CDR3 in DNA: TGTGCCAGCAGTGACAGGGTGGGGGCTAATGAAAAACTGTTTTTT.

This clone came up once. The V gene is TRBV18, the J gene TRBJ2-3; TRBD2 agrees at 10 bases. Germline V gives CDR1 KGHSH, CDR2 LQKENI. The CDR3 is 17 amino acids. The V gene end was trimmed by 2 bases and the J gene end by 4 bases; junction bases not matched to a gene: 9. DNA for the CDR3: TGTGCCAGCTCACCATTCCTCCTAGCGGGAGAGTCAGATACGCAGTATTTT. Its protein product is CASSPFLLAGESDTQYF.

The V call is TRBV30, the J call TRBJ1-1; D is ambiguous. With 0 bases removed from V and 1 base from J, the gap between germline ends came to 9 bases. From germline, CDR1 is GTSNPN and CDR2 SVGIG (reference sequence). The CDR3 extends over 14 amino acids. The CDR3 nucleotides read TGTGCCTGGAGTGTAAACAGACCGAACACTGAAGCTTTCTTT. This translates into CAWSVNRPNTEAFF.

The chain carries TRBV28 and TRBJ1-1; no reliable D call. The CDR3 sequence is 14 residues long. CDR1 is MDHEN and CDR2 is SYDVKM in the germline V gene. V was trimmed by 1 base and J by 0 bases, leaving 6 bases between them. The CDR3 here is CASSLSSLNTEAFF. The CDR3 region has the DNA TGTGCCAGCAGTTTATCAAGCCTGAACACTGAAGCTTTCTTT. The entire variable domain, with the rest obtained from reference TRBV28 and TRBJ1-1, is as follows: DVKVTQSSRYLVKRTGEKVFLECVQDMDHENMFWYRQDPGLGLRLIYFSYDVKMKEKGDIPEGYSVSREKKERFSLILESASTNQTSMYLCASSLSSLNTEAFFGQGTRLTVV.

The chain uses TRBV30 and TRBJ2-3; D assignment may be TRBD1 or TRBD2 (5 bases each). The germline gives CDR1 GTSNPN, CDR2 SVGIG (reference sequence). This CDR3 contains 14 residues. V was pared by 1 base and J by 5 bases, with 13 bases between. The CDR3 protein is CAWSGRGVVDTQYF. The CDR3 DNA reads TGTGCCTGGAGTGGACGAGGGGTGGTAGATACGCAGTATTTT. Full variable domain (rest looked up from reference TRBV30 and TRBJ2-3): SQTIHQWPATLVQPVGSPLSLECTVEGTSNPNLYWYRQAAGRGLQLLFYSVGIGQISSEVPQNLSASRPQDRQFILSSKKLLLSDSGFYLCAWSGRGVVDTQYFGPGTRLTVL.

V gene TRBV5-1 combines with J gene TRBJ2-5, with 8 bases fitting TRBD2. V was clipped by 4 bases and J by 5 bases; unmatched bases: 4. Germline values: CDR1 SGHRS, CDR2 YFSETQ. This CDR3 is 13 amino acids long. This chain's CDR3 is CASSASGSETQYF. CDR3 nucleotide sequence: TGCGCCAGCAGCGCCAGCGGGAGTGAGACCCAGTACTTC.

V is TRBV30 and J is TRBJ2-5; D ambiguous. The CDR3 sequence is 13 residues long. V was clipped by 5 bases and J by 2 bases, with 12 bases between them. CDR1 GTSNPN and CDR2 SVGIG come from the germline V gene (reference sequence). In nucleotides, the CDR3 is TGTGCCTGGGCGGTGGGGAATCAAGAGACCCAGTACTTC. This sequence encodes CAWAVGNQETQYF.

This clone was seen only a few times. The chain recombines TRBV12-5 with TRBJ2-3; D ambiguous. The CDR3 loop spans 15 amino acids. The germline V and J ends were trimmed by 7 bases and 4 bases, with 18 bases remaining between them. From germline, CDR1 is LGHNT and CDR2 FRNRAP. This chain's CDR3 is CASVLSKGFADTQYF. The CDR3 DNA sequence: TGTGCTAGTGTCCTGAGTAAGGGATTCGCAGATACGCAGTATTTT.

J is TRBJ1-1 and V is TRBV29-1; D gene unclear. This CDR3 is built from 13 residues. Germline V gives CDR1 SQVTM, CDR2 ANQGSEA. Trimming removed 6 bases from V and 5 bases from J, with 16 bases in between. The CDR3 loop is CSVYLPTRTEAFF. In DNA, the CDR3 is TGCAGCGTGTACCTCCCGACGAGGACTGAAGCTTTCTTT.

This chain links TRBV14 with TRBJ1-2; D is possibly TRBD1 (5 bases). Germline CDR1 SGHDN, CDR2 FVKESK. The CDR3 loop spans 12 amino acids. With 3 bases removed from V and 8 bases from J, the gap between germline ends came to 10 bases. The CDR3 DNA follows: TGTGCCAGCAGCCAGAGCAGGGAAGGCTACACCTTC. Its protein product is CASSQSREGYTF.

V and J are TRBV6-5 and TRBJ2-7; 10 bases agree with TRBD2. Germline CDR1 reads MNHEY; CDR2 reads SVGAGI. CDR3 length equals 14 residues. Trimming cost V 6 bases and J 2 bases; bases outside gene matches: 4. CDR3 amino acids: CASSPLAGAYEQYF. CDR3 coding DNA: TGTGCCAGCAGCCCCCTAGCGGGAGCCTACGAGCAGTACTTC.

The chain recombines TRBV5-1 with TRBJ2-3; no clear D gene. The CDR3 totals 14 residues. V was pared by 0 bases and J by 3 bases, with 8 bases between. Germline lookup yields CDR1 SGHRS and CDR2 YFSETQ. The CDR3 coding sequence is TGCGCCAGCAGCTTGGACAGAGGAACAGATACGCAGTATTTT. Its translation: CASSLDRGTDTQYF.

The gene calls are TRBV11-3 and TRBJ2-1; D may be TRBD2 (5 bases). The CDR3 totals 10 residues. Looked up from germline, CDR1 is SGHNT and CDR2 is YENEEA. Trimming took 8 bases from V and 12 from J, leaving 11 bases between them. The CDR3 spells CASRGEWQFF. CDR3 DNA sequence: TGTGCCAGCCGGGGAGAATGGCAGTTCTTC.

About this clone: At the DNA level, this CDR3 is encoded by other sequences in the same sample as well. The DNA of the CDR3 is TGTGCCTGGAGTCCCTACACAGGACAGGGTACAGATACGCAGTATTTT. As protein: CAWSPYTGQGTDTQYF. This chain links TRBV30 with TRBJ2-3; 8 bases map to TRBD1. CDR3 length: 16 amino acids. The germline gives CDR1 GTSNPN, CDR2 SVGIG (reference sequence). With V trimmed by 2 bases and J by 3 bases, 10 bases remained unmatched.

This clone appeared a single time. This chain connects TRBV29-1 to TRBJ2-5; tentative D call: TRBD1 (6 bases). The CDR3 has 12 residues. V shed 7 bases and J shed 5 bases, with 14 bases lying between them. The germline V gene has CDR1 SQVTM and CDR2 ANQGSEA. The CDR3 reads CSALWGRETQYF. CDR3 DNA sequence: TGCAGCGCCTTATGGGGGCGCGAGACCCAGTACTTC.

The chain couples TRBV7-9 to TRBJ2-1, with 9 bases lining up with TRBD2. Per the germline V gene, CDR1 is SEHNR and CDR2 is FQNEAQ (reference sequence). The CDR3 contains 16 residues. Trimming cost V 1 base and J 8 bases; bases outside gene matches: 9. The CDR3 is CASSLVRAGGPYEQFF. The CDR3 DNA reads TGTGCCAGCAGCTTAGTGAGGGCGGGAGGGCCCTATGAGCAGTTCTTC.

The chain's CDR3 is CASSPSDGVRETQYF. CDR3 DNA sequence: TGTGCCAGCTCACCGTCTGACGGGGTGAGGGAGACCCAGTACTTC. The chain has TRBV18 and TRBJ2-5; possible D gene TRBD2, 5 bases. Germline V lookup: CDR1 KGHSH, CDR2 LQKENI. V was trimmed by 3 bases and J by 5 bases, leaving 16 bases between them. The CDR3 contains 15 residues.

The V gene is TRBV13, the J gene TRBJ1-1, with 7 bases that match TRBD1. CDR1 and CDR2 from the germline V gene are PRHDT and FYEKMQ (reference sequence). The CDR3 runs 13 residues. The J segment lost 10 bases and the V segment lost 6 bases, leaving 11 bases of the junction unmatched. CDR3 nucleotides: TGTGCCAGCAGAACTCGACAGGGATCAGCAGCTTTCTTT. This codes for CASRTRQGSAAFF.

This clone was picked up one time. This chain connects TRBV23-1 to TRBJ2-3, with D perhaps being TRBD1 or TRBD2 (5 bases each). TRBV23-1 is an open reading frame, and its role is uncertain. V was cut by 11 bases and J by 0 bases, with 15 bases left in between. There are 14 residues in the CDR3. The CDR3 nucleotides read TGCGCCGATGAAACCGAGGGGAGCACAGATACGCAGTATTTT. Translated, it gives CADETEGSTDTQYF.